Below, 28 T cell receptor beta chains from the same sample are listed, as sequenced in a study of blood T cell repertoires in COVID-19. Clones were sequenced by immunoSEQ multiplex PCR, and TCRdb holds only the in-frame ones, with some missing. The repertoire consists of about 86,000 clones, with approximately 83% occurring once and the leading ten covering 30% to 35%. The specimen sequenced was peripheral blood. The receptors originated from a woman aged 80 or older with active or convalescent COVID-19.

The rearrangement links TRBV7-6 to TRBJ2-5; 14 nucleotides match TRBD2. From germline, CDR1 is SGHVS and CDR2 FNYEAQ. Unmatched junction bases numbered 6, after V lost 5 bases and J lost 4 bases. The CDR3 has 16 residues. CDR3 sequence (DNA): TGTGCCAGCAGCCATCGACTAGCGGGGGGGCCAGAGACCCAGTACTTC. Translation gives CASSHRLAGGPETQYF.

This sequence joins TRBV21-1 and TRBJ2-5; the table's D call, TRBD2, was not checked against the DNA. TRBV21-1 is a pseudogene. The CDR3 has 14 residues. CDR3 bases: TGTGCCGGGGTGACTAGCGGGAGTTGGGAGACCCAGTACTTC. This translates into CAGVTSGSWETQYF.

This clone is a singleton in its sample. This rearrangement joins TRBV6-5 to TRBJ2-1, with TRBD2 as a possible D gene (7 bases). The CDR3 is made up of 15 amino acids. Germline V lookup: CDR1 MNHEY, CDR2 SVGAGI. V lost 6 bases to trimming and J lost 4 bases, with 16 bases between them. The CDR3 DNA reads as TGTGCCAGCAGACCTCTAGGGGGGGAGTACAATGAGCAGTTCTTC. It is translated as CASRPLGGEYNEQFF.

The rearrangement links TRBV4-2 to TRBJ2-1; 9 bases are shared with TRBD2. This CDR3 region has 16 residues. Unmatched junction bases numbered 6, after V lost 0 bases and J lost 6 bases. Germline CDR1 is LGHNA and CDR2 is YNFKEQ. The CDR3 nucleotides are TGTGCCAGCAGCCAAGAAGGTGGCGGGAGGGGCAATGAGCAGTTCTTC. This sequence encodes CASSQEGGGRGNEQFF.

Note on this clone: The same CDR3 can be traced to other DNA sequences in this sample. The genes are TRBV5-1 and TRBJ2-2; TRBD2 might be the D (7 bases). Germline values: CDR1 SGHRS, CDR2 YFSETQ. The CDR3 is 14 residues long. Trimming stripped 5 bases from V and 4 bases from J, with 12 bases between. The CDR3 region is CASRGGAGTGELFF. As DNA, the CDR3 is TGCGCCAGCAGGGGGGGGGCCGGCACCGGGGAGCTGTTTTTT.

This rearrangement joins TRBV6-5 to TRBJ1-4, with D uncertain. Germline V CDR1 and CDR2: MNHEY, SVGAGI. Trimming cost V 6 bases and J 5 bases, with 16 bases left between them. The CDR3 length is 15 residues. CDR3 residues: CASREFPAWNEKLFF. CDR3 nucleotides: TGTGCCAGCAGAGAGTTTCCCGCTTGGAATGAAAAACTGTTTTTT.

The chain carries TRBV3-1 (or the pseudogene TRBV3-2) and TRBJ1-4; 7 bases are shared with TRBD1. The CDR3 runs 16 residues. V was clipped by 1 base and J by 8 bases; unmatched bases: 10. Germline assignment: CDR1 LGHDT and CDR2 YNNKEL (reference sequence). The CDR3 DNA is TGTGCCAGCAGCCAAGCCGGGACAGTACTGCAGGAAAAACTGTTTTTT. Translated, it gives CASSQAGTVLQEKLFF.

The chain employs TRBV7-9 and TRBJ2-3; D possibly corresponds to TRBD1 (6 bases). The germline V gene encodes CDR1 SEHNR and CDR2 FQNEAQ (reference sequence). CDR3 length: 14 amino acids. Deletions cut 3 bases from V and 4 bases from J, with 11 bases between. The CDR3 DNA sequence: TGTGCCAGCAGCTTTGGGGGCGCCCCAGATACGCAGTATTTT. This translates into CASSFGGAPDTQYF. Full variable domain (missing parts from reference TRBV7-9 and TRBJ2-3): DTGVSQNPRHKITKRGQNVTFRCDPISEHNRLYWYRQTLGQGPEFLTYFQNEAQLEKSRLLSDRFSAERPKGSFSTLEIQRTEQGDSAMYLCASSFGGAPDTQYFGPGTRLTVL.

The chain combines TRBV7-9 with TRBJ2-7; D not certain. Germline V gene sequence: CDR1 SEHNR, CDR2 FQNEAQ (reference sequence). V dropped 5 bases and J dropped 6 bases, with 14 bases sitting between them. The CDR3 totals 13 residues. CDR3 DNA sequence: TGTGCCAGCAGCCCCCTAGGCGCCTCCGAGCAGTACTTC. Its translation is CASSPLGASEQYF.

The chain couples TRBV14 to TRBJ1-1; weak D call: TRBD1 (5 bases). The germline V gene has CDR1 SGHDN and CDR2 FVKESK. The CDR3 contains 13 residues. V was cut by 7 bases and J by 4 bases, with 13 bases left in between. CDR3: CASTPTGGTEAFF. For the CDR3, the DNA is TGTGCCAGCACGCCGACGGGGGGCACTGAAGCTTTCTTT.

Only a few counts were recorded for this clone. CDR3 nucleotides: TGTGCCAGCAGTCGGCTAGTTACCTATCCGAACACCGGGGAGCTGTTTTTT. Its translation: CASSRLVTYPNTGELFF. V gene TRBV5-4 combines with J gene TRBJ2-2; D is uncertain. The CDR3 sequence is 17 residues long. Germline V gives CDR1 SGHNT, CDR2 YYREEE (reference sequence). Trimming left V 5 bases short and J 0 bases short, with 17 bases between.

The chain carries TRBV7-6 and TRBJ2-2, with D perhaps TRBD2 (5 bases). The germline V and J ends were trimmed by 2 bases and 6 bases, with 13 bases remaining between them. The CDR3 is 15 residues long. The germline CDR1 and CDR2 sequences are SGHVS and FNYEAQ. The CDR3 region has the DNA TGTGCCAGCAGCTTAAGAGGGAAAGGTTCCGGGGAGCTGTTTTTT. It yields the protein CASSLRGKGSGELFF.

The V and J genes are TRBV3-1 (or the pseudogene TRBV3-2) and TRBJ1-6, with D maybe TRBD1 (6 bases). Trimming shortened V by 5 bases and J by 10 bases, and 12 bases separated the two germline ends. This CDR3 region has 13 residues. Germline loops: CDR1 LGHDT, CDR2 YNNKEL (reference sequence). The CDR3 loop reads CASSYTGISPLHF. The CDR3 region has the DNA TGTGCCAGCAGCTATACAGGGATCTCACCCCTCCACTTT.

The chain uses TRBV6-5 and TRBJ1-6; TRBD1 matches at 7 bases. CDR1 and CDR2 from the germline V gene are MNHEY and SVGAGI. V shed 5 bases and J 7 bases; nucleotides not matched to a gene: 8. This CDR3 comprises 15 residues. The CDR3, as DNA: TGTGCCAGCAGTCCCAACAGGGGACCAAATTCACCCCTCCACTTT. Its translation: CASSPNRGPNSPLHF.

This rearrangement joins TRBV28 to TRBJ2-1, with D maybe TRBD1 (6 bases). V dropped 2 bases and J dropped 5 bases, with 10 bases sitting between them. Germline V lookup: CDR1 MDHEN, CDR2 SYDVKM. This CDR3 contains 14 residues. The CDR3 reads CASSLIYRDNEQFF. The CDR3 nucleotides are TGTGCCAGCAGTTTAATATACAGGGACAATGAGCAGTTCTTC.

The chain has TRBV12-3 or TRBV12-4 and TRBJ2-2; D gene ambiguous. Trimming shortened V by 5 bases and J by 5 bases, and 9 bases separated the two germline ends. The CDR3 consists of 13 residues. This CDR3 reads CASSPRMTGELFF. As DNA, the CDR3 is TGTGCCAGCAGTCCCAGAATGACCGGGGAGCTGTTTTTT.

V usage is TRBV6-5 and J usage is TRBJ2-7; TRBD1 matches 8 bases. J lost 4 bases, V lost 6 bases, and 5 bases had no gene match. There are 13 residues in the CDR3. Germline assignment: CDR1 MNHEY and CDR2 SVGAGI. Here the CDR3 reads CASRLTGAYEQYF. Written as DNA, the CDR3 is TGTGCCAGCAGGCTGACAGGGGCATACGAGCAGTACTTC.

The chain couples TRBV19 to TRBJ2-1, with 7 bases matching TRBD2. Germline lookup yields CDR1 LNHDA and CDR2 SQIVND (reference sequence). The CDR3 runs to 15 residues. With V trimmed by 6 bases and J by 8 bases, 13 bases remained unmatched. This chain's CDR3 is CASRTSGEEGHEQFF. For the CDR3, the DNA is TGTGCCAGTAGGACGAGCGGGGAGGAAGGTCATGAGCAGTTCTTC.

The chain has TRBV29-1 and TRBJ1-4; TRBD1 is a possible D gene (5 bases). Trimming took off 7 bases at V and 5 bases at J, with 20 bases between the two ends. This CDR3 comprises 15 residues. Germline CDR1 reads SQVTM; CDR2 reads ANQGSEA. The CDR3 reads CSATLWGVENEKLFF. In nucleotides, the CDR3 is TGCAGCGCTACCCTTTGGGGGGTAGAAAATGAAAAACTGTTTTTT. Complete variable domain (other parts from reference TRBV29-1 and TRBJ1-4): SAVISQKPSRDICQRGTSLTIQCQVDSQVTMMFWYRQQPGQSLTLIATANQGSEATYESGFVIDKFPISRPNLTFSTLTVSNMSPEDSSIYLCSATLWGVENEKLFFGSGTQLSVL.

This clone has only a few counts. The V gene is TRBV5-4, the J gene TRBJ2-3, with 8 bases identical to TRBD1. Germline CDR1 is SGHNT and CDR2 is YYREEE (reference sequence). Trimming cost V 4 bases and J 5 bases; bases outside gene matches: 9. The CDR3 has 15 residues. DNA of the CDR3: TGTGCCAGCAGCCAGAGGACAGGGACAGGAGATACGCAGTATTTT. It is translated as CASSQRTGTGDTQYF.

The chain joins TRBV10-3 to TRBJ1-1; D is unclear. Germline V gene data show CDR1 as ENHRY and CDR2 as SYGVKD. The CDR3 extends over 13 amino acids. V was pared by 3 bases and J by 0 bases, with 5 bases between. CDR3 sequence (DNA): TGTGCCATCAGTGACAGGCTGAACACTGAAGCTTTCTTT. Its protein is CAISDRLNTEAFF.

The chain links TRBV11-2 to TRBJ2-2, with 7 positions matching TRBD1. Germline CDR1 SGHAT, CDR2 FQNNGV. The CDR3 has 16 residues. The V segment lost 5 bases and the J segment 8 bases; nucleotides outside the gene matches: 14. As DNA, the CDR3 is TGTGCCAGCAGCCGACGGACAGGAGGCGGCGTTGGGGAGCTGTTTTTT. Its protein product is CASSRRTGGGVGELFF. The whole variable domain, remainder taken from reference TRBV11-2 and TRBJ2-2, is EAGVAQSPRYKIIEKRQSVAFWCNPISGHATLYWYQQILGQGPKLLIQFQNNGVVDDSQLPKDRFSAERLKGVDSTLKIQPAKLEDSAVYLCASSRRTGGGVGELFFGEGSRLTVL.

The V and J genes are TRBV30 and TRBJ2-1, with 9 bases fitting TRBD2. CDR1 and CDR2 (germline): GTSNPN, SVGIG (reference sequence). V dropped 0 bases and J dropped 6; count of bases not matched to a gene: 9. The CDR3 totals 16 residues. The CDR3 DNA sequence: TGTGCCTGGAGTGTACGTAGGACTAGCGTGGTCAATGAGCAGTTCTTC. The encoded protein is CAWSVRRTSVVNEQFF.

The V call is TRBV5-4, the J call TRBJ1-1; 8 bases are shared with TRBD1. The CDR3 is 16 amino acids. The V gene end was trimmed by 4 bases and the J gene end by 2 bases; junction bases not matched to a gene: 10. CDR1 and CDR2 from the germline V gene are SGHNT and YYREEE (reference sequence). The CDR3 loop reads CASSRGQGVGNTEAFF. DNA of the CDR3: TGTGCCAGCAGCCGAGGACAGGGTGTGGGAAACACTGAAGCTTTCTTT.

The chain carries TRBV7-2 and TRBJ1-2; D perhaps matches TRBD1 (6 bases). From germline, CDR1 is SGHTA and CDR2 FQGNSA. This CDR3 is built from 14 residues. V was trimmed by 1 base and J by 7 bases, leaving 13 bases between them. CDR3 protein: CASSLDRTATGYTF. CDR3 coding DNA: TGTGCCAGCAGCTTAGATCGGACAGCAACTGGCTACACCTTC.

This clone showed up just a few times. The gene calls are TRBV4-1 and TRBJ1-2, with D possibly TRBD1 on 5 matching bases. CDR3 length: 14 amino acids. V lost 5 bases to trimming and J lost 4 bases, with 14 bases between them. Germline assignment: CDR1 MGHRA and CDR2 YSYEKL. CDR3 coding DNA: TGCGCCAGCAGCAGACAGACGGAGACCTATGGCTACACCTTC. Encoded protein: CASSRQTETYGYTF.

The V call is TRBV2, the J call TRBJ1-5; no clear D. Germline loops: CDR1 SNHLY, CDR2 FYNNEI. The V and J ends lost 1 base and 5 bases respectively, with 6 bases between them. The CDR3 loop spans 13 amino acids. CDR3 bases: TGTGCCAGCAGTGAAGGTTCCGATCAGCCCCAGCATTTT. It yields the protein CASSEGSDQPQHF.

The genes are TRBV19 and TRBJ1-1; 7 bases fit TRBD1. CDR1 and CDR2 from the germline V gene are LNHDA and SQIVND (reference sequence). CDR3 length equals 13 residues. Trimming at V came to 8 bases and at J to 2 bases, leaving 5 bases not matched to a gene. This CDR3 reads CASGGQANTEAFF. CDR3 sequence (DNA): TGTGCCAGTGGCGGACAGGCTAACACTGAAGCTTTCTTT. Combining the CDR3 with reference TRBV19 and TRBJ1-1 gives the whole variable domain DGGITQSPKYLFRKEGQNVTLSCEQNLNHDAMYWYRQDPGQGLRLIYYSQIVNDFQKGDIAEGYSVSREKKESFPLTVTSAQKNPTAFYLCASGGQANTEAFFGQGTRLTVV.